These T cell receptor beta chains were read from a single sample in a study of identical twins. From the 5' RACE reads, TCRdb called clonotypes with MiXCR, one entry per CDR3 protein. Here the sample spans 1.5 million to 2 million distinct CDR3 sequences, about 32% being singletons. The sample comprised cord blood. These receptors originate from a newborn girl in good health. Each CDR3 is given with its conserved first and last residue. The D gene is left open where the match is weak. Expanded clones get a size class; other rows say once, few or many, or leave the size out.

cdr3_nt cdr3_aa v_call d_call j_call clone_size
TGTGCCAGCAGTTACCTGGACAGCTATGGCTACACCTTC CASSYLDSYGYTF TRBV6-2/TRBV6-3 - TRBJ1-2 few
TGTGCCATCAGTGAGTCTCAGGGGGCCGCCTACGAGCAGTACTTC CAISESQGAAYEQYF TRBV10-3 TRBD1 TRBJ2-7 few
TGTGCCAGCGAGCGGGAGGGCCGTTTCGGCGAGCAGTACTTC CASEREGRFGEQYF TRBV6-2/TRBV6-3 TRBD2 TRBJ2-7 -
TGTGCCAGCAGCCAGGGGGCCTATAACTATGGCTACACCTTC CASSQGAYNYGYTF TRBV3-1 - TRBJ1-2 -
TGTGCCAGCAGCCGCGTCTCCAGCTACAATGAGCAGTTCTTC CASSRVSSYNEQFF TRBV3-1 - TRBJ2-1 -
TGTGCCAGCAGTTTACCGTCTAGCGGGAACTACGAGCAGTACTTC CASSLPSSGNYEQYF TRBV12-3/TRBV12-4 TRBD2 TRBJ2-7 -
TGCGCCAGCAGCTTGGTCACTGGAAGTAATTCACCCCTCCACTTT CASSLVTGSNSPLHF TRBV5-1 - TRBJ1-6 -
TGCGCCAGCAGCTTGGAAGGTTCGAGGTACAGTCCCAATGAGCAGTTCTTC CASSLEGSRYSPNEQFF TRBV5-1 - TRBJ2-1 -
TGTGCCAGCAGTTTTGCCGTGGGGAGGGCCAATCAGCCCCAGCATTTT CASSFAVGRANQPQHF TRBV28 - TRBJ1-5 -
TGTGCCAGCAGAGAAAACCAGGGAAATCAAGCAACTAATGAAAAACTGTTTTTT CASRENQGNQATNEKLFF TRBV12-3/TRBV12-4 - TRBJ1-4 -
TGCGCCAGCAGCGTAGTTGAGTTCGCGAACACCGGGGAGCTGTTTTTT CASSVVEFANTGELFF TRBV5-1 - TRBJ2-2 few
TGTGCCAGCAGCCAAGCGTCGGGAGAAGGGACAGATACGCAGTATTTT CASSQASGEGTDTQYF TRBV4-2 - TRBJ2-3 -
TGTGCCAGCAGTTACGCCACAGGGTCCTACGAGCAGTACTTC CASSYATGSYEQYF TRBV6-6 - TRBJ2-7 -
TGCGCCAGCAGCCAAGATCCGGACTACCGGAGGGGAAAGTACCAAGAGACCCAGTACTTC CASSQDPDYRRGKYQETQYF TRBV4-1 - TRBJ2-5 few
TGTGCCAGCAGCCAAGTTAATAGCGGAGTGTATTTT CASSQVNSGVYF TRBV3-1 - TRBJ2-3 few
TGCGCCAGCAGCCCGATAGCGGCGGGGGCCTACAATGAGCAGTTCTTC CASSPIAAGAYNEQFF TRBV5-1 TRBD2 TRBJ2-1 -
TGTGCCAGCAGCCTAACCCGGGCTACGCTAAGCACAGATACGCAGTATTTT CASSLTRATLSTDTQYF TRBV4-2 - TRBJ2-3 -
TGTGCCAGCAGACTCCGGGACAGCTCCTACGAGCAGTACTTC CASRLRDSSYEQYF TRBV12-3/TRBV12-4 TRBD1 TRBJ2-7 many
TGTGCCAGCAGCCGAAAGTCGAGCCACTCCACAGATACGCAGTATTTT CASSRKSSHSTDTQYF TRBV5-4 - TRBJ2-3 few
TGTGCCAGCAGTATAAGAACCTACGAGCAGTACTTC CASSIRTYEQYF TRBV28 - TRBJ2-7 few
TGCGCCAGCAGCTTGTTTGGTTCGGTTGGGCATGAGCAGTTCTTC CASSLFGSVGHEQFF TRBV5-1 - TRBJ2-1 few
TGTGCCAGCAGTTTAGCGACAGGGGTCACTGAAGCTTTCTTT CASSLATGVTEAFF TRBV27 TRBD1 TRBJ1-1 few
TGCAGCGTTGAAGGTGATTGGCGCTCCAGGGGCTACACCTTC CSVEGDWRSRGYTF TRBV29-1 - TRBJ1-2 -
TGTGCCAGCAGCAAAGTCCCAGGGGCCCAAGCTAACTATGGCTACACCTTC CASSKVPGAQANYGYTF TRBV21-1 - TRBJ1-2 -
TGTGCCAGCAGTTCCGAAGCCGGACAGGGATCCTGCAATGAGCAGTTCTTC CASSSEAGQGSCNEQFF TRBV6-5 TRBD1 TRBJ2-1 -
TGTGCCAGCAGTTTAAGAGCCCCCGGGACTAGGGACATTGAGCAGTTCTTC CASSLRAPGTRDIEQFF TRBV12-3/TRBV12-4 TRBD2 TRBJ2-1 few
TGCAGTGCTAGACATCGTGGGGGGCAGGAAAAACTGTTTTTT CSARHRGGQEKLFF TRBV20-1 - TRBJ1-4 few
TGTGCCAGCAGTTACCGGGGGTTTTTGTCAGCGTGGAACACTGAAGCTTTCTTT CASSYRGFLSAWNTEAFF TRBV6-5 - TRBJ1-1 few